Listed below are T cell receptor beta chains from one sample, sequenced in a study of shared T cell receptors in the human thymus. Clones were read by immunoSEQ multiplex PCR, and TCRdb kept only the in-frame ones, dropping some. Among 700,000 to 750,000 clones listed, roughly 88% were seen once. Another study also made use of these data, one on human thymus T cells.

Source material: thymocytes. The receptors were gathered from a girl under three years old with a congenital heart defect. Each CDR3 is given with its conserved first and last residue. The order of the fields is V gene, J gene, D gene, CDR3 length, clone size, CDR3 protein, CDR3 DNA. D genes are given only for firm matches. Clone size, where shown, is once, few, many, or a class for clones that have expanded.

TRBV6-1	TRBJ1-2	-	11	-	CASSETPGYTF	TGTGCCAGCAGTGAAACTCCTGGCTACACCTTC
TRBV7-2	TRBJ2-2	-	16	-	CASSLDSVSPTGELFF	TGTGCCAGCAGCTTAGATTCTGTGAGCCCAACCGGGGAGCTGTTTTTT
TRBV6-5	TRBJ2-3	TRBD2	14	-	CASSSSGGTDTQYF	TGTGCCAGCAGTTCTAGCGGGGGAACAGATACGCAGTATTTT
TRBV7-9	TRBJ1-2	TRBD1	15	-	CASSLKTGGNYGYTF	TGTGCCAGCAGCCTTAAGACAGGGGGCAACTATGGCTACACCTTC
TRBV14	TRBJ1-2	-	13	-	CASSRQRTYGYTF	TGTGCCAGCAGCCGACAGCGAACCTATGGCTACACCTTC
TRBV2	TRBJ2-3	TRBD1	18	-	CASSGASPGQGRTDTQYF	TGTGCCAGCAGTGGGGCTTCCCCGGGACAGGGCCGCACAGATACGCAGTATTTT
TRBV6-5	TRBJ2-7	TRBD2	15	-	CASSYSSGGHYEQYF	TGTGCCAGCAGCTACTCTAGCGGGGGTCACTACGAGCAGTACTTC
TRBV29-1	TRBJ2-7	-	12	-	CSVGVGAYEQYF	TGCAGCGTTGGGGTTGGAGCCTACGAGCAGTACTTC
TRBV7-2	TRBJ1-4	TRBD1	14	-	CASSPRQGNEKLFF	TGTGCCAGCAGCCCTCGACAGGGTAATGAAAAACTGTTTTTT
TRBV6-1	TRBJ1-2	-	12	-	CASRAGPYGYTF	TGTGCCAGCAGGGCAGGCCCCTATGGCTACACCTTC
TRBV7-8	TRBJ1-2	TRBD1	16	once	CASSLTRQGAWYGYTF	TGTGCCAGCAGCTTAACTCGACAGGGGGCTTGGTATGGCTACACCTTC
TRBV5-1	TRBJ1-4	TRBD1	16	-	CASSSRGQGAMEKLFF	TGCGCCAGCAGCTCAAGGGGACAGGGGGCTATGGAAAAACTGTTTTTT
TRBV29-1	TRBJ1-2	-	11	-	CSVLREDGYTF	TGCAGCGTGCTGAGGGAGGATGGCTACACCTTC
TRBV6-5	TRBJ2-3	-	16	-	CASSSSGTPHMDTQYF	TGTGCCAGCAGTTCCTCCGGGACACCGCACATGGATACGCAGTATTTT
TRBV5-1	TRBJ1-2	TRBD1	15	-	CASSLTGERLYGYTF	TGCGCCAGCAGCTTGACAGGGGAACGACTCTATGGCTACACCTTC
TRBV5-1	TRBJ2-2	-	15	-	CASSLAVGRTGELFF	TGCGCCAGCAGCTTGGCCGTGGGGAGGACCGGGGAGCTGTTTTTT
TRBV5-4	TRBJ1-6	-	18	-	CASSLVSSLTSYNSPLHF	TGTGCCAGCAGCTTGGTGTCCTCACTCACCTCCTATAATTCACCCCTCCACTTT
TRBV5-6	TRBJ1-4	-	18	-	CASSLSYAGPATNEKLFF	TGTGCCAGCAGCTTGAGCTATGCAGGGCCTGCAACTAATGAAAAACTGTTTTTT
TRBV9	TRBJ2-7	TRBD1	15	-	CASSVDGDRVYEQYF	TGTGCCAGCAGCGTAGATGGGGACAGGGTCTACGAGCAGTACTTC
TRBV6-1	TRBJ2-2	-	17	-	CASSESWGSGDTGELFF	TGTGCCAGCAGTGAATCGTGGGGATCCGGGGACACCGGGGAGCTGTTTTTT
TRBV18	TRBJ1-5	TRBD1	16	-	CASSPADRGKRQPQHF	TGTGCCAGCTCACCGGCGGACAGGGGTAAACGTCAGCCCCAGCATTTT
TRBV4-3	TRBJ1-4	TRBD1	15	-	CASSQTGGKREKLFF	TGCGCCAGCAGCCAAACAGGGGGCAAGCGTGAAAAACTGTTTTTT
TRBV5-4	TRBJ1-2	TRBD1	15	once	CASSPGQGVWYGYTF	TGTGCCAGCAGCCCAGGACAGGGTGTGTGGTATGGCTACACCTTC
TRBV4-1	TRBJ1-1	-	16	-	CASSQDLVRGMTEAFF	TGCGCCAGCAGCCAAGATCTAGTCAGGGGTATGACTGAAGCTTTCTTT
TRBV4-3	TRBJ2-2	TRBD2	18	-	CASSQDFIAGGLTGELFF	TGCGCCAGCAGCCAAGATTTTATAGCGGGGGGTTTGACCGGGGAGCTGTTTTTT
TRBV6-6	TRBJ2-3	-	13	-	CASSFGGGGTQYF	TGTGCCAGCAGTTTTGGGGGGGGCGGTACGCAGTATTTT
TRBV7-2	TRBJ2-3	TRBD2	17	-	CASSLESGGGSTDTQYF	TGTGCCAGCAGCTTAGAGAGCGGGGGTGGGAGCACAGATACGCAGTATTTT
TRBV28	TRBJ2-7	-	20	-	CASSWGGRGTSRPPLYEQYF	TGTGCCAGCAGCTGGGGGGGTAGGGGGACATCTCGTCCCCCCCTTTACGAGCAGTACTTC
TRBV5-4	TRBJ2-5	-	13	-	CASSLVYEETQYF	TGTGCCAGCAGCTTGGTTTACGAGGAGACCCAGTACTTC
TRBV10-1	TRBJ2-5	TRBD2	18	-	CASSATSGGRRGQETQYF	TGCGCCAGCAGTGCGACTAGCGGGGGCCGGCGGGGACAAGAGACCCAGTACTTC
TRBV7-9	TRBJ2-3	-	14	-	CASSLGAGTDTQYF	TGTGCCAGCAGCTTAGGAGCAGGTACAGATACGCAGTATTTT
TRBV28	TRBJ2-5	-	21	-	CASSLCHPMGTLCGMEETQYF	TGTGCCAGCAGTTTATGCCACCCGATGGGCACCCTTTGCGGGATGGAAGAGACCCAGTACTTC
TRBV11-2	TRBJ1-6	-	16	-	CASSCGGAHYNSPLHF	TGTGCCAGCAGTTGCGGGGGGGCCCACTATAATTCACCCCTCCACTTT
TRBV4-1	TRBJ1-1	TRBD1	20	-	CASSQDMYGPEDRDNTEAFF	TGCGCCAGCAGCCAAGATATGTATGGGCCGGAGGACAGGGACAACACTGAAGCTTTCTTT
TRBV5-1	TRBJ1-1	-	16	-	CASSLLEGGSGTEAFF	TGCGCCAGCAGCTTGCTAGAAGGTGGGAGCGGCACTGAAGCTTTCTTT
TRBV10-2	TRBJ2-1	-	13	-	CGAVRQKDNEQFF	TGCGGGGCTGTTCGGCAGAAAGACAATGAGCAGTTCTTC